Listed below are T cell receptor beta chains from one sample, sequenced in a study. TCRdb re-analysed the 5' RACE reads in MiXCR, keeping a single row per CDR3 protein. The top ten hold roughly 4% of the sample, which has under 35,000 distinct CDR3 sequences, 20% to 30% seen once. The sample was naive CD4+ T cells sorted from a lymph node. Receptors were obtained from a female donor with breast cancer. Both conserved end residues are part of each CDR3. Each record gives: J gene, clone size, V gene, D gene, CDR3 protein, CDR3 DNA. D genes are given only for firm matches. Clone size appears in some rows only: once, few, many, or a class for an expanded clone.

J: TRBJ2-1
size: NA
V: TRBV25-1
D: TRBD2
CDR3: CASSRGLSGDEQFF
DNA: TGTGCCAGCAGTCGTGGTCTTAGCGGGGACGAGCAGTTCTTC

J: TRBJ2-1
size: NA
V: TRBV25-1
D: NA
CDR3: CASSRPQGPDEQFF
DNA: TGTGCCAGCAGTCGGCCGCAGGGTCCCGATGAGCAGTTCTTC

J: TRBJ1-4
size: medium-sized
V: TRBV25-1
D: NA
CDR3: CASSESGNEKLFF
DNA: TGTGCCAGCAGTGAATCCGGAAATGAAAAACTGTTTTTT

J: TRBJ2-1
size: NA
V: TRBV3-1
D: TRBD1
CDR3: CASSQLYRGNEQFF
DNA: TGTGCCAGCAGCCAACTGTACAGGGGAAATGAGCAGTTCTTC

J: TRBJ2-1
size: NA
V: TRBV4-1
D: TRBD1
CDR3: CANSPSPGTGRRGEQFF
DNA: TGCGCCAACAGCCCATCCCCCGGGACAGGCAGGAGGGGTGAGCAGTTCTTC

J: TRBJ2-1
size: few
V: TRBV29-1
D: TRBD1
CDR3: CSVPTGRVYEQFF
DNA: TGCAGCGTTCCGACAGGGCGAGTGTATGAGCAGTTCTTC

J: TRBJ2-7
size: NA
V: TRBV20-1
D: TRBD1
CDR3: CSAPGQASYEQYF
DNA: TGCAGTGCCCCGGGACAGGCCTCCTACGAGCAGTACTTC

J: TRBJ2-5
size: NA
V: TRBV20-1
D: NA
CDR3: CTPQQGMGETQYF
DNA: TGCACCCCCCAGCAGGGGATGGGAGAGACCCAGTACTTC

J: TRBJ1-5
size: NA
V: TRBV20-1
D: NA
CDR3: CSATTNNQPQHF
DNA: TGCAGTGCTACCACAAACAATCAGCCCCAGCATTTT

J: TRBJ2-3
size: NA
V: TRBV7-9
D: NA
CDR3: CASSPKEADAQYF
DNA: TGTGCAAGCAGCCCCAAAGAGGCAGATGCGCAGTATTTT

J: TRBJ2-3
size: many
V: TRBV9
D: NA
CDR3: CASSVVGTYATDTQYF
DNA: TGTGCCAGCAGCGTAGTGGGCACTTACGCCACAGATACGCAGTATTTT

J: TRBJ2-7
size: NA
V: TRBV6-2/TRBV6-3
D: NA
CDR3: CASSETPYEQHF
DNA: TGTGCCAGCAGCGAAACCCCCTACGAGCAGCACTTC

J: TRBJ2-3
size: NA
V: TRBV6-6
D: TRBD1
CDR3: CASSWQGADTQYF
DNA: TGTGCCAGCAGTTGGCAGGGGGCAGATACGCAGTATTTT

J: TRBJ2-1
size: few
V: TRBV28
D: NA
CDR3: CASSFNGREQFF
DNA: TGTGCCAGCAGTTTTAACGGTAGGGAGCAGTTCTTC

J: TRBJ1-1
size: few
V: TRBV5-1
D: NA
CDR3: CASSFTAMNTEAFF
DNA: TGCGCCAGCAGCTTCACAGCCATGAACACTGAAGCTTTCTTT

J: TRBJ2-7
size: many
V: TRBV29-1
D: NA
CDR3: CSVEEHLGSYEQYF
DNA: TGCAGCGTTGAAGAACACCTCGGCTCCTACGAGCAGTACTTC

J: TRBJ1-2
size: NA
V: TRBV29-1
D: NA
CDR3: CSVPGYYGYTF
DNA: TGCAGCGTCCCGGGGTACTATGGCTACACCTTC

J: TRBJ1-1
size: few
V: TRBV28
D: NA
CDR3: CASSPPGRGTEAFF
DNA: TGTGCCAGCAGTCCCCCCGGGCGGGGCACTGAAGCTTTCTTT

J: TRBJ2-1
size: NA
V: TRBV3-1
D: TRBD2
CDR3: CASSLPGGREDYDEQFF
DNA: TGTGCCAGCAGCCTACCAGGTGGGCGGGAGGACTACGATGAGCAGTTCTTC

J: TRBJ2-1
size: NA
V: TRBV5-1
D: NA
CDR3: CASSYDVEYNEQFF
DNA: TGCGCCAGCAGCTATGATGTAGAGTACAATGAGCAGTTCTTC

J: TRBJ1-1
size: NA
V: TRBV7-3
D: NA
CDR3: CASRLDRGTEAFF
DNA: TGTGCCAGCAGACTCGATAGGGGCACTGAAGCTTTCTTT

J: TRBJ1-5
size: many
V: TRBV7-2
D: TRBD1
CDR3: CASRGQGNQPQHF
DNA: TGTGCCAGCAGAGGACAGGGAAATCAGCCCCAGCATTTT

J: TRBJ2-2
size: NA
V: TRBV2
D: NA
CDR3: CASNTVAGELFF
DNA: TGTGCCAGCAATACAGTTGCGGGGGAGCTGTTTTTT

J: TRBJ1-1
size: few
V: TRBV7-9
D: NA
CDR3: CASSWDNTEAFF
DNA: TGTGCCAGCAGCTGGGACAACACTGAAGCTTTCTTT

J: TRBJ2-3
size: few
V: TRBV5-1
D: TRBD1
CDR3: CASSLGPDRGMFADTQYF
DNA: TGCGCCAGCAGCTTGGGTCCCGACAGGGGAATGTTCGCAGATACGCAGTATTTT

J: TRBJ2-1
size: many
V: TRBV6-2/TRBV6-3
D: NA
CDR3: CASSYASRISIRISYNEQFF
DNA: TGTGCCAGCAGTTACGCGAGCCGGATCTCAATTCGAATCTCCTACAATGAGCAGTTCTTC